These 12 T cell receptor beta chains came from one sample sequenced in a study of cytomegalovirus exposure and HLA in healthy donors. The PCR was carried out with 60 Vbeta primers and 13 Jbeta primers. Generated by immunoSEQ multiplex PCR, the TCRdb table keeps only in-frame clones and is missing some. The table includes roughly 140,000 clones, around 82% detected once. The sequencing input was PBMCs. These receptors all come from a woman aged 50 to 60 in good health and CMV-seropositive.

The rearrangement joins TRBV25-1 to TRBJ2-3, with no clear D. Germline lookup yields CDR1 MGHDK and CDR2 SYGVNS. V shed 7 bases and J shed 4 bases, with 9 bases lying between them. This CDR3 is 12 amino acids long. CDR3 residues: CASTAGADTQYF. The CDR3 DNA follows: TGTGCCAGCACCGCCGGAGCAGATACGCAGTATTTT.

The sample holds a few counts of this clone. The J gene is TRBJ2-1, the V gene TRBV4-2, with D possibly being TRBD2 (7 bases). Germline V gives CDR1 LGHNA, CDR2 YNFKEQ. The CDR3 is 18 residues long. The V gene lost 1 base and the J gene lost 0 bases, with 16 bases spanning the gap. The CDR3 loop is CASSQVLGGASSYNEQFF. The CDR3 nucleotides read TGTGCCAGCAGCCAAGTACTTGGGGGGGCCAGCTCCTACAATGAGCAGTTCTTC.

The CDR3 region is CASSNSPVGGGTEAFF. For the CDR3, the DNA is TGTGCCAGCAGTAATTCCCCCGTTGGGGGGGGGACTGAAGCTTTCTTT. The chain joins TRBV27 to TRBJ1-1, with D perhaps TRBD1 (5 bases). V dropped 5 bases and J dropped 5 bases, with 21 bases sitting between them. Germline loops: CDR1 MNHEY, CDR2 SMNVEV (reference sequence). The CDR3 sequence is 16 residues long.

The chain is built from TRBV27 and TRBJ2-1; no definite D call. Germline CDR1 and CDR2: MNHEY and SMNVEV (reference sequence). The CDR3 runs to 13 residues. V was clipped by 3 bases and J by 6 bases, with 9 bases between them. CDR3 region: CASSLSRFNEQFF. DNA of the CDR3: TGTGCCAGCAGTTTGAGCCGGTTCAATGAGCAGTTCTTC.

The chain links TRBV29-1 to TRBJ1-1; 10 bases fit TRBD1. The germline gives CDR1 SQVTM, CDR2 ANQGSEA. Trimming cost V 8 bases and J 1 base; bases outside gene matches: 4. This CDR3 has 13 amino acids. In nucleotides, the CDR3 is TGCAGCATCAGGACAGGGGGGAACACTGAAGCTTTCTTT. Amino acids: CSIRTGGNTEAFF.

V is TRBV2 and J is TRBJ2-2, with D maybe TRBD2 (6 bases). V was pared by 7 bases and J by 2 bases, with 8 bases between. Germline CDR1 and CDR2: SNHLY and FYNNEI. This CDR3 region has 13 residues. This chain's CDR3 is CASTGLNTGELFF. In DNA form, the CDR3 reads TGTGCCAGCACTGGACTAAACACCGGGGAGCTGTTTTTT.

The rearrangement uses TRBV29-1 and TRBJ2-3; D uncertain. In germline, CDR1 is SQVTM, CDR2 ANQGSEA. Trimming stripped 5 bases from V and 2 bases from J, with 8 bases between. This CDR3 comprises 12 residues. The CDR3 reads CSVRVFTDTQYF. The CDR3, as DNA: TGCAGCGTTCGGGTTTTCACAGATACGCAGTATTTT.

This clone has a handful of counts. The chain has TRBV4-3 and TRBJ2-2, with D possibly being TRBD1 (5 bases). Germline V gives CDR1 LGHNA, CDR2 YSLEER. There are 16 residues in the CDR3. Trimming stripped 0 bases from V and 3 bases from J, with 11 bases between. CDR3: CASSQETVPDTGELFF. CDR3 coding DNA: TGCGCCAGCAGCCAAGAGACAGTGCCGGACACCGGGGAGCTGTTTTTT.

J is TRBJ2-7 and V is TRBV5-6; D is uncertain. CDR1 SGHDT and CDR2 YYEEEE come from the germline V gene. The V and J ends lost 4 bases and 0 bases respectively, with 14 bases between them. The CDR3 is 15 residues long. CDR3 bases: TGTGCCAGCAGCCCCTCCTTTGGCGGCTCCTACGAGCAGTACTTC. Protein product: CASSPSFGGSYEQYF. The full variable domain, rest sourced from reference TRBV5-6 and TRBJ2-7, is DAGVTQSPTHLIKTRGQQVTLRCSPKSGHDTVSWYQQALGQGPQFIFQYYEEEERQRGNFPDRFSGHQFPNYSSELNVNALLLGDSALYLCASSPSFGGSYEQYFGPGTRLTVT.

This clone was recorded once. This chain connects TRBV4-1 to TRBJ2-3, with D unclear. The ends were cut back, 2 bases at V and 6 bases at J, with 9 bases in the middle. Germline CDR1 MGHRA, CDR2 YSYEKL. The CDR3 extends over 13 amino acids. The CDR3, as DNA: TGCGCCAGCAGCCAAACCTTTGCGGATACGCAGTATTTT. It yields the protein CASSQTFADTQYF.

This chain links TRBV27 with TRBJ2-1; 12 positions match TRBD2. Germline CDR1 reads MNHEY; CDR2 reads SMNVEV (reference sequence). CDR3 size: 16 residues. V shed 4 bases, J shed 4 bases, and the junction held 5 bases outside the gene matches. In DNA, the CDR3 is TGTGCCAGCAGTTACAGACTAGCGGGGGAGTACAATGAGCAGTTCTTC. Amino acids: CASSYRLAGEYNEQFF.

The V call is TRBV30, the J call TRBJ2-3; D ambiguous. The V gene lost 3 bases and the J gene lost 1 base, with 14 bases spanning the gap. The length of the CDR3 is 15 residues. The germline V gene encodes CDR1 GTSNPN and CDR2 SVGIG (reference sequence). The CDR3 reads CAWSGALIGTDTQYF. CDR3 nucleotides: TGTGCCTGGAGCGGAGCATTGATCGGCACAGATACGCAGTATTTT.